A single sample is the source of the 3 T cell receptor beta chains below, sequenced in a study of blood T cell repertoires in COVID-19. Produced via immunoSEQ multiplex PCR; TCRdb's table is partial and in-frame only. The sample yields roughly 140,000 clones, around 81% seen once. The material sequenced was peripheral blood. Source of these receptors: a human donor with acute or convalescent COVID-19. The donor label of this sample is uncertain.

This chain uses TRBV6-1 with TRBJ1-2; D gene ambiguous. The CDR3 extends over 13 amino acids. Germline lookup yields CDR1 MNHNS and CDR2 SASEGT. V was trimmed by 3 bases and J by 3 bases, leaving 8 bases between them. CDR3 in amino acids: CASSDVEDYGYTF. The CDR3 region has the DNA TGTGCCAGCAGTGACGTAGAAGACTATGGCTACACCTTC.

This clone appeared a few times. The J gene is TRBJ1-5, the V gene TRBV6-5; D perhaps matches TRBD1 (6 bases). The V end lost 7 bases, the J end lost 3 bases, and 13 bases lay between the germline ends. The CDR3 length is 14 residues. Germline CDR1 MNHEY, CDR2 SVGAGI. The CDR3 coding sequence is TGTGCCAGCAACCCAACAGGGTACAATCAGCCCCAGCATTTT. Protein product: CASNPTGYNQPQHF.

CDR3 loop: CASSTTGYGQPQHF. In DNA form, the CDR3 reads TGTGCCAGTAGTACTACAGGGTACGGCCAGCCCCAGCATTTT. The chain carries TRBV19 and TRBJ1-5; a weak D match, TRBD1 (6 bases). The CDR3 is 14 residues long. CDR1 and CDR2 from the germline V gene are LNHDA and SQIVND (reference sequence). V dropped 4 bases and J dropped 7 bases, with 14 bases sitting between them.